Listed below are T cell receptor beta chains from one sample, sequenced in a study of cytomegalovirus exposure and HLA in healthy donors. The table came from immunoSEQ multiplex PCR; TCRdb's copy has only in-frame clones and leaves some out. The sample lists 200,000 to 250,000 clones; approximately 79% were seen once. Sequencing was performed on PBMCs. All receptors derive from a man aged 45 to 65 in good health and CMV-seronegative. Each CDR3 is given with its conserved first and last residue. Fields, in order: CDR3 DNA, CDR3 protein, V gene, clone size, D gene, J gene. The D gene is left open where the match is weak. Size tells how often a clone was seen (once, few, many) or the class of an expanded clone, and some rows leave it out.

TGTGCCAGTAGTACACAGGGTGATACGCAGTATTTT,CASSTQGDTQYF,TRBV19,once,-,TRBJ2-3
TGTGCCAGCAGTGAAGAGAGAAGGGGCACTGAAGCTTTCTTT,CASSEERRGTEAFF,TRBV2,-,-,TRBJ1-1
TGTGCCAGCAGCGTTGACAGTTTAGGGACTGAAGCTTTCTTT,CASSVDSLGTEAFF,TRBV9,-,-,TRBJ1-1
TGTGCCAGTAGTTCACTAGCGGATACCTACGAGCAGTACTTC,CASSSLADTYEQYF,TRBV19,-,TRBD2,TRBJ2-7
TGTGCCAGCAGCCCCAGACAGGCTAATTCACCCCTCCACTTT,CASSPRQANSPLHF,TRBV9,-,-,TRBJ1-6
TGTGCCAGCAGCTTACAGCGGAGACGGGCTGAAGCTTTCTTT,CASSLQRRRAEAFF,TRBV5-7,-,-,TRBJ1-1
TGTGCCAGTAGTATGGGCCAGGGGGCGAACACCGGGGAGCTGTTTTTT,CASSMGQGANTGELFF,TRBV19,-,TRBD1,TRBJ2-2
TGTGCCAGCAGTGAGAGGGTTAGCACAGATACGCAGTATTTT,CASSERVSTDTQYF,TRBV6-1,-,-,TRBJ2-3
TGTGCCAGCTCACTAGCGGGTCCGAGCTCCTACAATGAGCAGTTCTTC,CASSLAGPSSYNEQFF,TRBV18,-,TRBD2,TRBJ2-1
TGTGCCAGCAGTGAGGGACAGTTTAATGAAAAACTGTTTTTT,CASSEGQFNEKLFF,TRBV2,-,TRBD1,TRBJ1-4
TGTGCCAGCAGTTTACCAACGAACACCGGGGAGCTGTTTTTT,CASSLPTNTGELFF,TRBV28,-,-,TRBJ2-2
TGTGCCAGCAGCCCCACGCGCGGGAGCGGAAATGAGCAGTTCTTC,CASSPTRGSGNEQFF,TRBV28,-,TRBD2,TRBJ2-1
TGTGCCAGCAGTTTGCTGGACAGGGGATTGAACTATGGCTACACCTTC,CASSLLDRGLNYGYTF,TRBV27,-,TRBD1,TRBJ1-2
TGTGCCAGCAGCTTAGCGGGGGGGGGCACTGAAGCTTTCTTT,CASSLAGGGTEAFF,TRBV11-2,-,-,TRBJ1-1
TGTGCCTGGATTAACAGGGAGCTAGCCAAAAACATTCAGTACTTC,CAWINRELAKNIQYF,TRBV30,-,-,TRBJ2-4
TGCGCCAGCAGCGACATCCAGGGAAGTAGAGAGACCCAGTACTTC,CASSDIQGSRETQYF,TRBV5-1,-,-,TRBJ2-5
TGTGCCAGCAGTTTCTCACTAGCGGGACGGTATAATGAGCAGTTCTTC,CASSFSLAGRYNEQFF,TRBV27,-,TRBD2,TRBJ2-1
TGTGCCAGTAGTATAAGGACAGGGCTGGGCACTGAAGCTTTCTTT,CASSIRTGLGTEAFF,TRBV19,-,TRBD1,TRBJ1-1
TGTGCCAGCAGGAACGGAGTTGGTGGGAATCAGCCCCAGCATTTT,CASRNGVGGNQPQHF,TRBV2,-,-,TRBJ1-5
TGTGCCAGCAGTTTTCAAACAGGGGGAAAGGGGGAGCAGTTCTTC,CASSFQTGGKGEQFF,TRBV28,-,TRBD1,TRBJ2-1
TGCAGCGTTAGAAGCTCACAGGATTCTTACGAGCAGTACTTC,CSVRSSQDSYEQYF,TRBV29-1,-,-,TRBJ2-7
TGCGCCAGCAGCTCTTCCGGGACAGGGGGAGAGACCCAGTACTTC,CASSSSGTGGETQYF,TRBV5-1,once,TRBD1,TRBJ2-5
TGTGCCAGCAGTGAAATTACGGGGGGTGCGGATACGCAGTATTTT,CASSEITGGADTQYF,TRBV10-3,-,TRBD2,TRBJ2-3
TGCGCCAGCAGCCGTACGGGGGGGAGCACAGATACGCAGTATTTT,CASSRTGGSTDTQYF,TRBV5-1,-,TRBD2,TRBJ2-3
TGTGCCAGCAGTAGGGGTTCCTACGAGCAGTACTTC,CASSRGSYEQYF,TRBV7-9,-,-,TRBJ2-7
TGTGCCAGCAGCTTGGCGGGGAACACCGGGGAGCTGTTTTTT,CASSLAGNTGELFF,TRBV5-4,few,-,TRBJ2-2
TGCGCCAGCAGCGAGACAGGGGCTCCTGAAGCTTTCTTT,CASSETGAPEAFF,TRBV5-1,-,TRBD1,TRBJ1-1
TGTGCCAGCAGCGTCGGGACAGGGACCTACGAGCAGTACTTC,CASSVGTGTYEQYF,TRBV9,-,TRBD1,TRBJ2-7
TGTGCCAGCAGCCAAGCAGGAGGGTCCACAGATACGCAGTATTTT,CASSQAGGSTDTQYF,TRBV4-2,-,-,TRBJ2-3
TGTGCCAGCAGTTATTCGGGAACCTACGAGCAGTACTTC,CASSYSGTYEQYF,TRBV6-1,-,-,TRBJ2-7
TGTGCCAGTAGTATAGATGTAGGCAGGGCGTTCGGTGGGGCCAACGTCCTGACTTTC,CASSIDVGRAFGGANVLTF,TRBV19,-,-,TRBJ2-6
TGTGCCAGCATCCCGGGACAGGGATACGAAAAACTGTTTTTT,CASIPGQGYEKLFF,TRBV5-5,-,TRBD1,TRBJ1-4
TGTGCCAGCAACCGGGATTCTAGGGACTATGGCTACACCTTC,CASNRDSRDYGYTF,TRBV2,-,-,TRBJ1-2
TGTGCCAGCAGCGTAGAAGGGACAGCTTTCGAAAAACTGTTTTTT,CASSVEGTAFEKLFF,TRBV9,-,TRBD1,TRBJ1-4
TGCGCCAGCAGGGATTACAGGGAAGGTTCACCCCTCCACTTT,CASRDYREGSPLHF,TRBV4-1,-,-,TRBJ1-6
TGTGCCAGCAGCTTGGCCCGGGAGGCCAAGGGAGATACGCAGTATTTT,CASSLAREAKGDTQYF,TRBV5-6,-,TRBD2,TRBJ2-3
TGTGCCAGCAGCTTCAGGACTAGCGGGAGCCAAGAGACCCAGTACTTC,CASSFRTSGSQETQYF,TRBV7-9,-,TRBD2,TRBJ2-5
TGTGCCAGCAGTCCGGCCCCAGGGGCTGGGGCCAACGTCCTGACTTTC,CASSPAPGAGANVLTF,TRBV5-8,-,-,TRBJ2-6
TGTGCCAGCAGTTTACCGGGACAGGGCAATCAGCCCCAGCATTTT,CASSLPGQGNQPQHF,TRBV28,few,TRBD1,TRBJ1-5
TGTGCCATCAGTGAGCCGGGACAACTTAGGGAAAAACTGTTTTTT,CAISEPGQLREKLFF,TRBV10-3,-,-,TRBJ1-4
TGTGCCAGCAGCAACAGGGAAGGCACTGAAGCTTTCTTT,CASSNREGTEAFF,TRBV21-1,-,-,TRBJ1-1
TGCGCCAGCAGGGATCGGACTAGCGGGACTTCTAGCCACGAGCAGTACTTC,CASRDRTSGTSSHEQYF,TRBV10-1,-,TRBD2,TRBJ2-7
TGTGCCAGCAGCGTGGGCACCACAGATACGCAGTATTTT,CASSVGTTDTQYF,TRBV9,-,-,TRBJ2-3
TGTGCCAGCTCACCACCGGCAGGGGGATACAAAAACATTCAGTACTTC,CASSPPAGGYKNIQYF,TRBV18,-,TRBD1,TRBJ2-4